This record looks at one T cell receptor beta chain sequence and its context. This clone has a handful of counts. The antigen it recognizes is unknown. It has no much larger one-base neighbor in the sample; base qualities were not kept. This sample was taken from a study of OX40 agonist ivuxolimab in advanced cancers. About the investigation overall: Ivuxolimab, which targeted the costimulatory receptor OX40 (CD134), was an agonistic, fully human IgG2 monoclonal antibody. The dose-escalation cohort was 82.7% male with a mean age of roughly 62 years, ranging from about 20 to 80. Among the 50 to 55 dose-escalation patients, about 20 had hepatocellular carcinoma, around 15 melanoma, 9 renal cell carcinoma and 9 head and neck cancer. Intravenous ivuxolimab was administered to patients every 2 weeks at six dose levels: 0.01, 0.1, 0.3, 1.5, 3 and 10 mg/kg. Patients were allowed to have had prior anti-PD-1, anti-PD-L1 or anti-CTLA-4 therapy, and approximately 39% of the dose-escalation patients had been treated with checkpoint inhibitors. The purpose of peripheral TCRbeta sequencing was to test whether ivuxolimab changed TCR sequence diversity and led to clonal T-cell expansion. The monotherapy dose-escalation portion (N of about 50 patients) of the phase I ivuxolimab trial is reported in the paper. Partial responses were achieved by three dose-escalation patients, of whom one had hepatocellular carcinoma and two had cutaneous melanoma.

Genomic DNA was isolated from the sorted cells so that the TCRbeta CDR3 region could be sequenced. The immunoSEQ Assay was used to sequence the TCRbeta CDR3 regions. TCRdb mirrors the immuneACCESS table, restricted to in-frame sequences. Some clones are absent from its copies; in checked studies, under half trace to an unresolved V gene, and the reason for the others is unknown. The sample has under 85,000 clones on record, around 86% of them singletons. The ten largest clonotypes hold approximately 7.7% of the sample. General findings and caveats noted by the study authors: At doses from 0.1 to 3.0 mg/kg, clonal expansion was seen in both CD4+ and CD8+ blood T cells between baseline and week 6. Partial responders in the 0.1-3.0 mg/kg groups had among the lowest normalized peripheral clonal expansion, especially among CD8+ T cells. After ivuxolimab, expanded clones were on average more numerous among CD8+ T cells than among CD4+ T cells. Low levels of normalized T-cell clonal expansion were also shown by some nonresponding patients. The antigen specificity of the clonally expanded peripheral T cells was not determined.

The germline ends are 11 bases apart after V is trimmed by 0 bases and J by 0 bases. Taken from cysteine to phenylalanine, the CDR3 has 17 residues. The only DNA kept is the CDR3, 51 bases in frame from the first base. The germline V gene sets CDR1 to SGHDN and CDR2 to FVKESK. Patients with a history of autoimmune disease or receiving systemic immunosuppression were excluded from the trial. Peripheral blood for TCR sequencing was drawn from every dose cohort at baseline, at cycle 4 day 1 and at cycle 7 day 1. The samples were taken from a phase I, first-in-human, multicenter, open-label dose-escalation trial of ivuxolimab. Adults with locally advanced or metastatic melanoma, renal cell carcinoma, hepatocellular carcinoma or head and neck squamous cell carcinoma were enrolled in the trial. CD4+ and CD8+ T cells were sorted separately from peripheral blood before TCR sequencing.

This receptor chain uses TRBV14 and TRBJ2-2; TRBD1 might be the D gene, on 6 matching bases. The input for sequencing was CD4+ or CD8+ T cells sorted from blood, taken in a trial of the OX40 agonist ivuxolimab. This receptor was taken from an adult with an advanced solid tumor such as melanoma, head and neck, liver or kidney cancer. The CDR3 has the sequence CASSQDPHRANTGELFF. The DNA sequence is TGTGCCAGCAGCCAAGATCCCCACAGGGCGAACACCGGGGAGCTGTTTTTT.